The 23 T cell receptor beta chains given below trace back to one sample, sequenced in a study of shared clonotypes between healthy human individuals. Clones were sequenced by immunoSEQ multiplex PCR, and TCRdb holds only the in-frame ones, with some missing. The profile shows about 520,000 clones, around 73% of them singletons. Sequenced sample: PBMCs. The receptors stem from a woman aged 40 to 50 in good health. Some clones in this sample may be carry-over from other donors' samples.

The J gene is TRBJ1-4, the V gene TRBV30; weak D call: TRBD1 (6 bases). Trimming removed 1 base at V and 7 bases at J, with 10 bases between. The CDR3 extends over 13 amino acids. The V gene's germline CDR1 is GTSNPN and CDR2 SVGIG (reference sequence). DNA for the CDR3: TGTGCCTGGAGTGCGGGGGGCACTGAAAAACTGTTTTTT. Protein sequence: CAWSAGGTEKLFF.

This chain joins TRBV6-5 and TRBJ2-7; a weak D match, TRBD2 (5 bases). Germline CDR1 reads MNHEY; CDR2 reads SVGAGI. Trimming removed 6 bases at V and 4 bases at J, with 13 bases between. CDR3 length: 13 residues. CDR3 protein: CASRPSGSYEQYF. The CDR3 DNA sequence: TGTGCCAGCAGGCCCAGCGGTTCATACGAGCAGTACTTC.

V and J are TRBV7-3 and TRBJ2-1, with 16 positions matching TRBD2. V lost 5 bases, J lost 14 bases, and 3 bases stayed unmatched. Germline lookup yields CDR1 SGHTA and CDR2 FQGTGA. CDR3 length: 13 amino acids. The CDR3 coding sequence is TGTGCCAGCAGCCCGGGACTAGCGGGAGGGAAGTTCTTC. The encoded protein is CASSPGLAGGKFF.

V gene TRBV18 combines with J gene TRBJ2-2; tentatively, D is TRBD2 (6 bases). The germline V and J ends were trimmed by 3 bases and 3 bases, with 11 bases remaining between them. This CDR3 spans 15 amino acids. CDR1 KGHSH and CDR2 LQKENI come from the germline V gene. This chain's CDR3 is CASSPGGIDTGELFF. CDR3 DNA: TGTGCCAGCTCACCGGGGGGAATCGACACCGGGGAGCTGTTTTTT.

This CDR3 reads CASSRDVSYEQYF. DNA for the CDR3: TGTGCCAGCAGCCGGGACGTCTCCTACGAGCAGTACTTC. The chain has TRBV6-1 and TRBJ2-7; D is tentatively TRBD1 or TRBD2 (5 bases each). The CDR3 covers 13 residues. Trimming removed 6 bases at V and 0 bases at J, with 9 bases between. The V gene's germline CDR1 is MNHNS and CDR2 SASEGT.

The gene calls are TRBV10-3 and TRBJ2-5; D is perhaps TRBD2 (5 bases). The CDR3 runs to 14 residues. Trimming left V 5 bases short and J 5 bases short, with 15 bases between. Germline V gene sequence: CDR1 ENHRY, CDR2 SYGVKD. The CDR3 DNA reads TGTGCCATCAGTCCTGACGGACTCGGGGAGACCCAGTACTTC. This codes for CAISPDGLGETQYF.

As DNA, the CDR3 is TGCGCCAGCAGCCAAGAGGGGGGCAGGGGGATAAATGAGCAGTTCTTC. This sequence encodes CASSQEGGRGINEQFF. The genes are TRBV4-3 and TRBJ2-1, with a tentative D call TRBD1 (7 bases). V gave up 0 bases and J gave up 7 bases, with 16 bases separating them. Germline-derived CDR1 and CDR2 are LGHNA and YSLEER. The CDR3 runs to 16 residues.

The genes are TRBV7-8 and TRBJ1-4; possible D gene TRBD1, 6 bases. Germline-derived CDR1 and CDR2 are SGHVS and FQNEAQ. The CDR3 covers 15 residues. V lost 2 bases, J lost 8 bases, and 15 bases lay in between. DNA of the CDR3: TGTGCCAGCAGCTTATCGGGGGGCCAAGGGGAAAAACTGTTTTTT. Translation: CASSLSGGQGEKLFF.

The V gene is TRBV7-9, the J gene TRBJ2-5; the match to TRBD1 covers 9 bases. The CDR3 length is 15 residues. Per germline, CDR1 SEHNR and CDR2 FQNEAQ (reference sequence). The junction had 3 bases not matched to a gene; V was cut back by 0 bases and J by 4 bases. The CDR3 loop reads CASSLAKTGGETQYF. CDR3 nucleotides: TGTGCCAGCAGCTTAGCGAAGACAGGGGGAGAGACCCAGTACTTC.

The chain joins TRBV9 to TRBJ2-2; D uncertain. There are 13 residues in the CDR3. V was pared by 2 bases and J by 6 bases, with 8 bases between. Germline CDR1 and CDR2: SGDLS and YYNGEE. The CDR3 DNA reads as TGTGCCAGCAGCGTCCGATATCCCGGGGAGCTGTTTTTT. This sequence encodes CASSVRYPGELFF.

The chain carries TRBV2 and TRBJ1-1; maybe TRBD1 (5 bases). Per the germline V gene, CDR1 is SNHLY and CDR2 is FYNNEI. V was trimmed by 5 bases and J by 0 bases, leaving 10 bases between them. The CDR3 is made up of 14 amino acids. DNA of the CDR3: TGTGCCAGCAGTCAAGGGGTGATGAACACTGAAGCTTTCTTT. Translated: CASSQGVMNTEAFF.

The rearrangement joins TRBV2 to TRBJ1-5, with 11 bases aligning to TRBD1. The V segment lost 3 bases and the J segment 7 bases; nucleotides outside the gene matches: 5. The CDR3 is 15 amino acids. The germline V gene has CDR1 SNHLY and CDR2 FYNNEI. The CDR3 region is CASSDWTGGTQPQHF. The CDR3 DNA reads as TGTGCCAGCAGTGACTGGACAGGGGGCACCCAGCCCCAGCATTTT.

The V and J genes are TRBV6-5 and TRBJ2-7; the D gene is possibly TRBD2 (5 bases). From germline, CDR1 is MNHEY and CDR2 SVGAGI. The CDR3 consists of 14 residues. V lost 5 bases, J lost 2 bases, and 13 bases lay in between. CDR3 DNA: TGTGCCAGCAGTGGAGGAGGTGGGGCCTACGAGCAGTACTTC. It encodes CASSGGGGAYEQYF.

The rearrangement joins TRBV19 to TRBJ2-7, with D uncertain. Per the germline V gene, CDR1 is LNHDA and CDR2 is SQIVND (reference sequence). The CDR3 spans 13 residues. V gave up 5 bases and J gave up 4 bases, with 12 bases separating them. CDR3 sequence reads: CASSLRGPYEQYF. CDR3 in DNA: TGTGCCAGTAGTCTCCGAGGCCCTTACGAGCAGTACTTC.

The chain links TRBV4-2 to TRBJ1-2; weak D call: TRBD1 (6 bases). The CDR3 spans 14 residues. The germline V and J ends were trimmed by 5 bases and 5 bases, with 15 bases remaining between them. Germline lookup yields CDR1 LGHNA and CDR2 YNFKEQ. CDR3 region: CASSIPGTTYGYTF. The DNA of the CDR3 is TGTGCCAGCAGCATCCCCGGGACAACGTATGGCTACACCTTC.

This sequence joins TRBV5-1 and TRBJ2-3; D might be TRBD2 (5 bases). CDR3 length equals 15 residues. CDR1 is SGHRS and CDR2 is YFSETQ in the germline V gene. V gave up 0 bases and J gave up 1 base, with 9 bases separating them. The CDR3 spells CASSLVPGGTDTQYF. The CDR3 coding sequence is TGCGCCAGCAGCTTGGTGCCCGGGGGCACAGATACGCAGTATTTT.

The chain uses TRBV18 and TRBJ2-7; D might be TRBD1 or TRBD2, each matching 5 bases. Per germline, CDR1 KGHSH and CDR2 LQKENI. This CDR3 is 13 amino acids long. Trimming cost V 5 bases and J 6 bases, with 14 bases left between them. Written as DNA, the CDR3 is TGTGCCAGCTCAGGGGGACCCTCCGGCGAGCAGTACTTC. Translation: CASSGGPSGEQYF.

This chain joins TRBV6-4 and TRBJ2-2, with D possibly being TRBD2 (5 bases). This CDR3 region has 13 residues. CDR1 and CDR2 from the germline V gene are MRHNA and SNTAGT. Trimming took 8 bases from V and 0 from J, leaving 7 bases between them. Here the CDR3 reads CASSRANTGELFF. The CDR3 nucleotides are TGTGCCAGCTCGAGGGCGAACACCGGGGAGCTGTTTTTT.

This chain connects TRBV7-8 to TRBJ2-3; D is unclear. Germline V lookup: CDR1 SGHVS, CDR2 FQNEAQ. CDR3 length: 15 amino acids. The V and J ends lost 7 bases and 1 base respectively, with 15 bases between them. The CDR3: CASTSVGFRTDTQYF. CDR3 bases: TGTGCCAGCACCTCGGTAGGGTTCCGCACAGATACGCAGTATTTT.

The CDR3 loop is CASSYSGLAGPDTQYF. The CDR3 DNA is TGTGCCAGCAGTTACTCCGGACTAGCGGGGCCAGATACGCAGTATTTT. This chain uses TRBV6-5 with TRBJ2-3; 12 nucleotides match TRBD2. Unmatched junction bases numbered 2, after V lost 0 bases and J lost 4 bases. CDR1 and CDR2 from the germline V gene are MNHEY and SVGAGI. CDR3 length equals 16 residues.

The V and J genes are TRBV10-2 and TRBJ1-2, with 10 bases that match TRBD1. CDR1 is WSHSY, CDR2 SAAADI, per germline. This CDR3 region has 16 residues. Losses at the gene ends were 6 bases for V and 1 base for J; bases not matched to a gene: 8. The CDR3 region has the DNA TGCGCCAGCAGAGGACAGGGGGAACAGGATAACTATGGCTACACCTTC. Its protein is CASRGQGEQDNYGYTF.

At least ten counts were recorded for this clone. The V and J genes are TRBV5-1 and TRBJ2-5, with D uncertain. V shed 3 bases and J shed 3 bases, with 21 bases lying between them. Germline V gene sequence: CDR1 SGHRS, CDR2 YFSETQ. The CDR3 length is 17 residues. The CDR3 sequence: CASSSVPWVGREETQYF. DNA for the CDR3: TGCGCCAGCAGCTCGGTGCCGTGGGTGGGAAGGGAAGAGACCCAGTACTTC. The full variable domain, its missing parts supplied by reference TRBV5-1 and TRBJ2-5, is KAGVTQTPRYLIKTRGQQVTLSCSPISGHRSVSWYQQTPGQGLQFLFEYFSETQRNKGNFPGRFSGRQFSNSRSEMNVSTLELGDSALYLCASSSVPWVGREETQYFGPGTRLLVL.

This clone was detected only once. V is TRBV30 and J is TRBJ2-7; TRBD1 aligns across 7 bases. Germline loops: CDR1 GTSNPN, CDR2 SVGIG (reference sequence). V lost 0 bases, J lost 3 bases, and 8 bases stayed unmatched. The CDR3 has 15 amino acids. CDR3 loop: CAWSVQQGSIYEQYF. The CDR3 DNA reads as TGTGCCTGGAGTGTACAACAGGGGAGTATCTACGAGCAGTACTTC.